This TCR beta chain was profiled in a study of vaccination and CD4 T cells after COVID-19. Study-wide background: Two of the convalescents were Hispanic, and convalescents were six males and four females. Post-COVID draws came a median about 91 days after diagnosis (range 35 to 161).

This clonotype was observed a handful of times. Its antigen is unidentified. Cultured CD4+ T cells had their DNA profiled by the Oncomine TCR Beta short-read assay. TCRdb re-derived calls from the PCR reads in MiXCR, one entry per CDR3 protein. In the table there are about 25,000 distinct CDR3 sequences, roughly 27% of which are singletons. As for time point: late sampling 161 to 241 days after vaccination in a few convalescent patients. Treatment in this sample: approximately 11-day PBMC culture with coronavirus spike peptide pools or control peptides (ViraFEST assay). With peptide pools, ViraFEST first expanded antigen-specific T cells and afterwards sequenced their TCRs. The TCR sequence derives from a human donor who had recovered from COVID-19. The starting material was CD4+ T cells from blood, cultured in vitro, obtained about 7 months after SARS-CoV-2 vaccination.

The CDR3 DNA reads TGCAGTGCTCCGACGACAGGATTAGCCTACGAGCAGTACTTC. Amino acid sequence: CSAPTTGLAYEQYF. The chain is built from TRBV20-1 and TRBJ2-7; D may be TRBD1 (6 bases). The length of the CDR3 is 14 residues. V was pared by 5 bases and J by 2 bases, with 16 bases between. Germline values: CDR1 DFQATT, CDR2 SNEGSKA (reference sequence).